This passage covers 18 T cell receptor beta chains from one sample sequenced in a study of blood T cell repertoires in COVID-19. This table comes from immunoSEQ multiplex PCR, and its TCRdb copy is limited to in-frame clones, with some not included. The repertoire holds tens of thousands of clones, with more than 65% as singletons. The specimen was peripheral blood. These receptors all stem from a man in his sixties or seventies with COVID-19, enrolled during active disease.

There are a few counts of this clone. The chain uses TRBV24-1 and TRBJ2-3; 9 nucleotides line up with TRBD1. Trimming removed 4 bases from V and 6 bases from J; junction bases left unmatched: 4. The germline CDR1 and CDR2 sequences are KGHDR and SFDVKD. CDR3 length equals 14 residues. As DNA, the CDR3 is TGTGCCACCAGTGAGACAGGGGGTACGGATACGCAGTATTTT. Its translation: CATSETGGTDTQYF.

This clone was seen just once. This chain connects TRBV19 to TRBJ2-7; TRBD1 might be the D (5 bases). This CDR3 comprises 14 residues. Looked up from germline, CDR1 is LNHDA and CDR2 is SQIVND (reference sequence). Trimming removed 2 bases from V and 3 bases from J, with 11 bases in between. Written as DNA, the CDR3 is TGTGCCAGTAGTATATGGGGCAGGAGCTACGAGCAGTACTTC. The encoded protein is CASSIWGRSYEQYF.

The genes are TRBV7-8 and TRBJ1-3; the match to TRBD1 covers 8 bases. With 3 bases clipped from V and 0 bases from J, the junction kept 1 base outside the gene matches. Germline lookup yields CDR1 SGHVS and CDR2 FQNEAQ. The CDR3 sequence is 15 residues long. The CDR3 DNA follows: TGTGCCAGCAGCTTCGGACAGGGCTCTGGAAACACCATATATTTT. Translation: CASSFGQGSGNTIYF.

The gene calls are TRBV19 and TRBJ1-2; no firm D call. The germline V gene has CDR1 LNHDA and CDR2 SQIVND (reference sequence). The CDR3 contains 15 residues. Trimming left V 0 bases short and J 4 bases short, with 12 bases between. This CDR3 reads CASSIDFRVSYGYTF. The CDR3 nucleotides read TGTGCCAGTAGTATAGATTTCCGAGTTAGCTATGGCTACACCTTC.

V gene TRBV7-8 combines with J gene TRBJ2-7; the D is unclear. This CDR3 spans 11 amino acids. CDR1 SGHVS and CDR2 FQNEAQ come from the germline V gene. The V end lost 0 bases, the J end lost 7 bases, and 4 bases lay between the germline ends. The CDR3 loop is CASSLAQEQYF. The CDR3 nucleotides are TGTGCCAGCAGCTTAGCCCAAGAGCAGTACTTC.

This clone has just a few counts. The V call is TRBV19, the J call TRBJ1-4; possibly TRBD1 for D (6 bases). The CDR3 totals 16 residues. CDR1 is LNHDA and CDR2 is SQIVND in the germline V gene (reference sequence). V was cut by 4 bases and J by 2 bases, with 14 bases left in between. CDR3 nucleotides: TGTGCCAGTAGTAATGACGGGGGGCGGACTAATGAAAAACTGTTTTTT. As protein: CASSNDGGRTNEKLFF.

The genes are TRBV19 and TRBJ2-5, with D maybe TRBD2 (5 bases). CDR3 size: 12 residues. V was trimmed by 3 bases and J by 4 bases, leaving 6 bases between them. Per germline, CDR1 LNHDA and CDR2 SQIVND (reference sequence). The CDR3 bases are TGTGCCAGTAGTATTGGAGGAGAGACCCAGTACTTC. It is translated as CASSIGGETQYF.

The chain uses TRBV9 and TRBJ1-1; 8 bases are a match to TRBD1. The germline CDR1 and CDR2 sequences are SGDLS and YYNGEE. V was pared by 3 bases and J by 1 base, with 5 bases of the junction left unmatched. The CDR3 spans 15 residues. CDR3 bases: TGTGCCAGCAGCGCGGGGACAGGTAAGAACACTGAAGCTTTCTTT. Translating it yields CASSAGTGKNTEAFF.

The V call is TRBV11-2, the J call TRBJ2-1; D possibly corresponds to TRBD1 (5 bases). V was clipped by 8 bases and J by 6 bases, with 20 bases between them. The length of the CDR3 is 15 residues. Germline loops: CDR1 SGHAT, CDR2 FQNNGV. CDR3 sequence (DNA): TGTGCCAGCGTCCTGGGCATGCCTAGGGGCAATGAGCAGTTCTTC. Translated, it gives CASVLGMPRGNEQFF.

The genes are TRBV7-9 and TRBJ2-3; tentative D call: TRBD2 (5 bases). This CDR3 spans 16 amino acids. Trimming left V 5 bases short and J 0 bases short, with 15 bases between. Germline V gene data show CDR1 as SEHNR and CDR2 as FQNEAQ (reference sequence). The CDR3 DNA reads as TGTGCCAGCAGCACCCTAGCATGGTCTAGCACAGATACGCAGTATTTT. Its protein is CASSTLAWSSTDTQYF.

This clone occurred a few times. The V call is TRBV28, the J call TRBJ1-3, with a tentative D call TRBD1 (5 bases). Trimming took off 2 bases at V and 2 bases at J, with 7 bases between the two ends. The CDR3 extends over 14 amino acids. Germline loops: CDR1 MDHEN, CDR2 SYDVKM. The CDR3 nucleotides read TGTGCCAGCAGTTTACGGGGGACTGGAAACACCATATATTTT. This translates into CASSLRGTGNTIYF.

This clone was recorded at least ten times. The chain has TRBV5-6 and TRBJ1-2; weak D call: TRBD1 (5 bases). V was pared by 0 bases and J by 3 bases, with 15 bases between. Germline assignment: CDR1 SGHDT and CDR2 YYEEEE. The CDR3 loop spans 16 amino acids. The CDR3 here is CASSLVIFGRDYGYTF. CDR3 DNA sequence: TGTGCCAGCAGCTTGGTCATTTTCGGCAGGGACTATGGCTACACCTTC.

This clone was seen only a few times. The chain employs TRBV6-5 and TRBJ2-5; 7 bases map to TRBD1. The CDR3 totals 15 residues. V was pared by 2 bases and J by 0 bases, with 3 bases of the junction left unmatched. The germline CDR1 and CDR2 sequences are MNHEY and SVGAGI. The CDR3 DNA follows: TGTGCCAGCAGTTACGCCGGGACAGACCAAGAGACCCAGTACTTC. It yields the protein CASSYAGTDQETQYF.

The chain recombines TRBV2 with TRBJ2-5, with D perhaps matching TRBD2 (7 bases). Trimming pared 9 bases from V and 2 bases from J, leaving 19 bases between. CDR3 length: 15 residues. The germline V gene has CDR1 SNHLY and CDR2 FYNNEI. The CDR3 region has the DNA TGTGCCAGTTCTCCCCTAGCGGACAGACAAGAGACCCAGTACTTC. Translated: CASSPLADRQETQYF.

The chain is built from TRBV5-8 and TRBJ2-1; the match to TRBD1 covers 10 bases. Germline loops: CDR1 SGHTS, CDR2 YDEGEE. Losses at the gene ends were 3 bases for V and 9 bases for J; bases not matched to a gene: 6. The length of the CDR3 is 14 residues. CDR3 residues: CASSSGQGWGEQFF. In DNA, the CDR3 is TGTGCCAGCAGCTCGGGACAGGGGTGGGGTGAGCAGTTCTTC.

V and J are TRBV4-3 and TRBJ2-7, with TRBD2 matching over 8 bases. CDR3 length equals 15 residues. With 4 bases clipped from V and 1 base from J, the junction kept 6 bases outside the gene matches. Germline values: CDR1 LGHNA, CDR2 YSLEER. The DNA of the CDR3 is TGCGCCAGCAGCCTTGAGACGGGAGGGTCCTACGAGCAGTACTTC. Translation gives CASSLETGGSYEQYF.

The chain employs TRBV19 and TRBJ2-7; D uncertain. Germline loops: CDR1 LNHDA, CDR2 SQIVND (reference sequence). The length of the CDR3 is 13 residues. Trimming removed 3 bases at V and 2 bases at J, with 8 bases between. In DNA, the CDR3 is TGTGCCAGTAGTATGTTTGCGACCTACGAGCAGTACTTC. This codes for CASSMFATYEQYF.

This chain links TRBV11-2 with TRBJ2-6; TRBD1 aligns across 8 bases. The CDR3 consists of 18 residues. The germline V gene has CDR1 SGHAT and CDR2 FQNNGV. The V segment lost 4 bases and the J segment 0 bases; nucleotides outside the gene matches: 8. CDR3: CASSYTGQVHSGANVLTF. The DNA for the CDR3 is TGTGCCAGCAGCTACACGGGACAGGTGCACTCTGGGGCCAACGTCCTGACTTTC.